These 9 T cell receptor beta chains originate from one sample sequenced in a study of T cell repertoires in cytomegalovirus infection. No antigen is known for these receptors. TCRdb processed the reads anew with MiXCR; each CDR3 protein has one entry. In the table there are 300,000 to 400,000 distinct CDR3 sequences, 25% to 30% of which are singletons. The material sequenced was cultured PBMCs, taken from culture after CMV antigen stimulation. These receptors came from a human donor in good health (CMV status not recorded). Some clones in this sample may be carry-over from other donors' samples.

The rearrangement joins TRBV4-2 to TRBJ1-1; D may be TRBD1 (5 bases). Germline V gives CDR1 LGHNA, CDR2 YNFKEQ. Trimming took 4 bases from V and 6 from J, leaving 9 bases between them. The CDR3 is 12 residues long. Written as DNA, the CDR3 is TGTGCCAGCAGCCGGCAGGGTTCTGAAGCTTTCTTT. As protein: CASSRQGSEAFF.

The V gene is TRBV30, the J gene TRBJ2-1; 12 nucleotides agree with TRBD2. CDR3 size: 14 residues. Germline V gives CDR1 GTSNPN, CDR2 SVGIG (reference sequence). The junction had 1 base not matched to a gene; V was cut back by 4 bases and J by 3 bases. The CDR3 region is CAWTGLAGYNEQFF. CDR3 coding DNA: TGTGCCTGGACGGGACTAGCGGGCTACAATGAGCAGTTCTTC.

The sample holds a few counts of this clonotype. The V and J genes are TRBV5-1 and TRBJ2-7; D unclear. The length of the CDR3 is 13 residues. The V gene's germline CDR1 is SGHRS and CDR2 YFSETQ. V was shortened by 0 bases and J by 5 bases, with 9 bases between the two germline ends. CDR3 DNA: TGCGCCAGCAGCTTGGCAGGAAGCGACGAGCAGTACTTC. Translating gives CASSLAGSDEQYF.

This clonotype was counted a few times. The rearrangement links TRBV6-2 or TRBV6-3 to TRBJ2-7; unclear D gene. The CDR3 consists of 13 residues. Germline V gene data show CDR1 as MNHEY and CDR2 as SVGEGT. Trimming took off 6 bases at V and 0 bases at J, with 9 bases between the two ends. The CDR3 spells CASRRHSSYEQYF. The CDR3 nucleotides read TGTGCCAGCAGGCGGCATAGCTCCTACGAGCAGTACTTC.

The V call is TRBV12-3 or TRBV12-4, the J call TRBJ1-6; 10 bases agree with TRBD1. V shed 7 bases, J shed 6 bases, and the junction held 6 bases outside the gene matches. The CDR3 has 15 amino acids. The CDR3 DNA reads TGTGCCAGCAACCCGACAGGGGGCCGTAATTCACCCCTCCACTTT. Protein product: CASNPTGGRNSPLHF.

This chain joins TRBV18 and TRBJ2-3, with D uncertain. V lost 3 bases and J 0 bases, leaving 10 bases between the germline ends. Germline-derived CDR1 and CDR2 are KGHSH and LQKENI. The CDR3 sequence is 15 residues long. This chain's CDR3 is CASSPSGVSTDTQYF. The CDR3 DNA is TGTGCCAGCTCACCCTCGGGCGTTAGCACAGATACGCAGTATTTT.

This clonotype was detected only a few times. CDR3 loop: CASSLVGGAVNTEAFF. The CDR3 DNA reads as TGTGCCAGCAGCTTAGTCGGGGGGGCAGTGAACACTGAAGCTTTCTTT. The chain combines TRBV7-2 with TRBJ1-1, with D tentatively TRBD1 (6 bases). The CDR3 extends over 16 amino acids. Trimming pared 1 base from V and 0 bases from J, leaving 12 bases between. Per the germline V gene, CDR1 is SGHTA and CDR2 is FQGNSA.

This clonotype was counted a few times. The V and J genes are TRBV12-3 or TRBV12-4 and TRBJ2-5; 14 bases map to TRBD2. V shed 10 bases, J shed 5 bases, and the junction held 12 bases outside the gene matches. This CDR3 contains 16 residues. The CDR3 nucleotides are TGTGCCAAAGGACTAGCGGGAGGTCCTGGAGGGGAGACCCAGTACTTC. This codes for CAKGLAGGPGGETQYF.

The CDR3 bases are TGTGCCAGCAGTTCCGGGACTAGTCGCGAGACCCAGTACTTC. It encodes CASSSGTSRETQYF. The rearrangement links TRBV2 to TRBJ2-5, with 8 bases fitting TRBD2. With 5 bases clipped from V and 5 bases from J, the junction kept 7 bases outside the gene matches. Germline values: CDR1 SNHLY, CDR2 FYNNEI. The length of the CDR3 is 14 residues.